This T cell receptor (beta chain) originates from a study of OX40 agonist ivuxolimab in advanced cancers. About the research overall: Ivuxolimab, an agonist antibody against OX40 (CD134), was given to patients.

Repertoires were generated with immunoSEQ multiplex PCR, while TCRdb's copy carries only in-frame clones and drops some. The sample has more than 80,000 clones, around 84% seen once. Autoimmune disease history or systemic immunosuppression led to patient exclusion. Material: CD4+ or CD8+ T cells sorted from blood, obtained in a trial of the OX40 agonist ivuxolimab. This TCR came from an adult with an advanced solid tumor such as melanoma, head and neck, liver or kidney cancer.

The DNA of the CDR3 is TGTGCCAGCAGCCTAAGAGAGGGAGTTGGAAATGAGCAGTTCTTC. This gives the protein CASSLREGVGNEQFF. The chain carries TRBV4-2 and TRBJ2-1; maybe TRBD2 (5 bases). CDR3 length: 15 residues. From germline, CDR1 is LGHNA and CDR2 YNFKEQ. The germline V and J ends were trimmed by 4 bases and 7 bases, with 17 bases remaining between them.